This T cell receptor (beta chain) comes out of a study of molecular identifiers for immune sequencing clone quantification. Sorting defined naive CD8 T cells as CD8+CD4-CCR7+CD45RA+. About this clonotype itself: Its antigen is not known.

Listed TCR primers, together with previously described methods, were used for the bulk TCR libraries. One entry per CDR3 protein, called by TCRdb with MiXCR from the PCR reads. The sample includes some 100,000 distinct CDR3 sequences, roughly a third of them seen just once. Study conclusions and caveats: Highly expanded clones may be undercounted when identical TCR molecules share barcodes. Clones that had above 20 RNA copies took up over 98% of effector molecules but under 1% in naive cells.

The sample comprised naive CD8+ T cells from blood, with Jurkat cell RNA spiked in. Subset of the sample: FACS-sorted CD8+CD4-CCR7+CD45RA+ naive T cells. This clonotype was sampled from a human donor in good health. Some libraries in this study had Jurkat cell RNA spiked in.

The CDR3 loop reads CASSAYTPYEQYF. The DNA for the CDR3 is TGTGCCAGCAGCGCCTACACCCCCTACGAGCAGTACTTC. The rearrangement links TRBV7-9 to TRBJ2-7, with D unresolved. The CDR3 spans 13 residues. V lost 5 bases to trimming and J lost 2 bases, with 10 bases between them. Germline lookup yields CDR1 SEHNR and CDR2 FQNEAQ (reference sequence).